The 30 T cell receptor beta chains in this list originate from one sample, sequenced in a study of identical twins. TCRdb reanalysed the 5' RACE reads using MiXCR and keeps one entry per CDR3 protein. This table has 400,000 to 600,000 distinct CDR3 sequences, about a fifth appearing once. These data were likewise used in another study, on yellow fever vaccine responses in identical twins.

The sample consisted of CD4+ T cells sorted from blood. These receptors were obtained from a woman younger than 35 in good health.

V is TRBV28 and J is TRBJ2-7; D might be TRBD1 (6 bases). With 2 bases removed from V and 5 bases from J, the gap between germline ends came to 13 bases. The germline V gene encodes CDR1 MDHEN and CDR2 SYDVKM. The CDR3 extends over 14 amino acids. The DNA of the CDR3 is TGTGCCAGCAGTTTAGGGGGCAGGGTGGACGAGCAGTACGTC. Protein sequence: CASSLGGRVDEQYV.

The chain couples TRBV18 to TRBJ2-3; D is possibly TRBD1 (6 bases). The V and J ends lost 3 bases and 3 bases respectively, with 13 bases between them. The CDR3 runs 15 residues. Germline-derived CDR1 and CDR2 are KGHSH and LQKENI. The CDR3 region is CASSPDSIQTDTQYF. The CDR3 coding sequence is TGTGCCAGCTCACCGGACAGCATACAGACAGATACGCAGTATTTT.

The V and J genes are TRBV5-1 and TRBJ2-5; TRBD2 aligns across 7 bases. Per germline, CDR1 SGHRS and CDR2 YFSETQ. CDR3 length equals 14 residues. J gave up 4 bases and V 4 bases, and 7 bases lay outside the gene matches. This chain's CDR3 is CASSTGGRGETQYF. DNA for the CDR3: TGCGCCAGCAGCACGGGGGGAAGGGGAGAGACCCAGTACTTC. Full variable domain (missing parts from reference TRBV5-1 and TRBJ2-5): KAGVTQTPRYLIKTRGQQVTLSCSPISGHRSVSWYQQTPGQGLQFLFEYFSETQRNKGNFPGRFSGRQFSNSRSEMNVSTLELGDSALYLCASSTGGRGETQYFGPGTRLLVL.

The sample holds a few counts of this clonotype. The chain carries TRBV4-2 and TRBJ2-7; tentatively, D is TRBD2 (6 bases). The germline V and J ends were trimmed by 4 bases and 3 bases, with 16 bases remaining between them. Germline loops: CDR1 LGHNA, CDR2 YNFKEQ. The CDR3 totals 15 residues. The DNA for the CDR3 is TGTGCCAGCAGCCCTACCGGGACTGGGAACTACGAGCAGTACTTC. Amino acids: CASSPTGTGNYEQYF.

The chain joins TRBV18 to TRBJ2-6, with D maybe TRBD2 (5 bases). V gave up 4 bases and J gave up 3 bases, with 7 bases separating them. Germline-derived CDR1 and CDR2 are KGHSH and LQKENI. This CDR3 has 14 residues. The CDR3 here is CASSRELGANVLTF. The CDR3 coding sequence is TGTGCCAGCTCACGGGAGCTTGGGGCCAACGTCCTGACTTTC.

This clonotype appeared a few times. The J gene is TRBJ2-1, the V gene TRBV9, with TRBD2 matching 11 bases. CDR1 and CDR2 (germline): SGDLS, YYNGEE. With 6 bases clipped from V and 7 bases from J, the junction kept 9 bases outside the gene matches. The CDR3 runs 15 residues. CDR3 in DNA: TGTGCCAGCACATTAGCGGGAGGGCCGTTGAATGAGCAGTTCTTC. It is translated as CASTLAGGPLNEQFF. Filled out from reference TRBV9 and TRBJ2-1, the complete variable domain reads DSGVTQTPKHLITATGQRVTLRCSPRSGDLSVYWYQQSLDQGLQFLIQYYNGEERAKGNILERFSAQQFPDLHSELNLSSLELGDSALYFCASTLAGGPLNEQFFGPGTRLTVL.

The J gene is TRBJ2-1, the V gene TRBV3-1; TRBD1 matches 10 bases. V trimming: 6 bases; J trimming: 4 bases; junction bases outside the gene matches: 3. Germline CDR1 reads LGHDT; CDR2 reads YNNKEL (reference sequence). CDR3 length: 14 amino acids. The chain's CDR3 is CASSRTGGYNEQFF. The CDR3 region has the DNA TGTGCCAGCAGTCGGACAGGGGGGTACAATGAGCAGTTCTTC.

A few counts support this clonotype. The chain couples TRBV20-1 to TRBJ2-2; 10 bases line up with TRBD2. The CDR3 runs 15 residues. The junction had 2 bases not matched to a gene; V was cut back by 3 bases and J by 1 base. Germline loops: CDR1 DFQATT, CDR2 SNEGSKA (reference sequence). CDR3 loop: CSASPSGGNTGELFF. The DNA of the CDR3 is TGCAGTGCTAGCCCTAGCGGGGGGAACACCGGGGAGCTGTTTTTT.

This clonotype was picked up one time. The CDR3 DNA follows: TGTGCCACCAGTCAAGATGACAGGGGACAAGAGACCCAGTACTTC. The encoded protein is CATSQDDRGQETQYF. The chain links TRBV24-1 to TRBJ2-5; 8 bases are shared with TRBD1. Germline CDR1 and CDR2: KGHDR and SFDVKD. This CDR3 is 15 amino acids long. Unmatched junction bases numbered 7, after V lost 6 bases and J lost 2 bases.

This rearrangement joins TRBV7-2 to TRBJ2-1; D unclear. CDR1 and CDR2 from the germline V gene are SGHTA and FQGNSA. The CDR3 covers 12 residues. Trimming shortened V by 0 bases and J by 8 bases, and 5 bases separated the two germline ends. The DNA for the CDR3 is TGTGCCAGCAGCTTAGCGGTATATGAGCAGTTCTTC. Its protein is CASSLAVYEQFF.

CDR3 DNA: TGTGCCAGCAGTTACGACGGTCCAACAGTAGATACGCAGTATTTT. This encodes CASSYDGPTVDTQYF. J is TRBJ2-3 and V is TRBV6-2 or TRBV6-3; D is undetermined. This CDR3 has 15 amino acids. Germline CDR1 and CDR2: MNHEY and SVGEGT. V was shortened by 2 bases and J by 5 bases, with 14 bases between the two germline ends.

The CDR3 DNA is TGTGCCAGCAGCTCCCTTAGCGGGAATAACAATGAGCAGTTCTTC. This encodes CASSSLSGNNNEQFF. The V gene is TRBV11-2, the J gene TRBJ2-1; 8 nucleotides match TRBD2. Per germline, CDR1 SGHAT and CDR2 FQNNGV. This CDR3 comprises 15 residues. The junction had 7 bases not matched to a gene; V was cut back by 4 bases and J by 5 bases.

This clonotype was counted between two and nine times. The V call is TRBV12-3 or TRBV12-4, the J call TRBJ1-1; 10 bases line up with TRBD1. The ends lost 6 bases at V and 0 bases at J; junction bases unmatched: 4. The CDR3 loop spans 15 amino acids. The CDR3 region is CASRWTGGMNTEAFF. The CDR3 DNA reads as TGTGCCAGCAGGTGGACAGGGGGTATGAACACTGAAGCTTTCTTT.

The chain recombines TRBV5-1 with TRBJ1-1; the D is unclear. Trimming took 4 bases from V and 8 from J, leaving 15 bases between them. CDR3 length equals 13 residues. Looked up from germline, CDR1 is SGHRS and CDR2 is YFSETQ. The CDR3 coding sequence is TGCGCCAGCAGCCCGGACGCCGGAGGCGAAGCTTTCTTT. This gives the protein CASSPDAGGEAFF.

This clonotype was counted only a few times. This chain links TRBV20-1 with TRBJ2-7, with unresolved D. The CDR3 totals 14 residues. V lost 0 bases and J 3 bases, leaving 12 bases between the germline ends. Germline V CDR1 and CDR2: DFQATT, SNEGSKA (reference sequence). CDR3 sequence reads: CSARDRVFGYEQYF. The DNA for the CDR3 is TGCAGTGCTAGAGATAGGGTTTTCGGCTACGAGCAGTACTTC.

This clonotype was seen just once. The rearrangement links TRBV12-3 or TRBV12-4 to TRBJ1-1, with a tentative D call TRBD1 (5 bases). The V and J ends lost 3 bases and 1 base respectively, with 9 bases between them. The CDR3 covers 14 residues. The CDR3 nucleotides are TGTGCCAGCAGTTTGGCAGGGTGGAACACTGAAGCTTTCTTT. Translated, it gives CASSLAGWNTEAFF.

This clonotype was seen more than once but under ten times. This chain links TRBV3-1 with TRBJ2-7, with 8 bases lining up with TRBD2. The CDR3 length is 16 residues. The trim removed 5 bases at V and 5 bases at J, leaving 14 bases unmatched. CDR1 and CDR2 (germline): LGHDT, YNNKEL (reference sequence). The CDR3 sequence is CASSYVPSGSVNEQYF. CDR3 bases: TGTGCCAGCAGCTACGTCCCAAGCGGGAGCGTCAACGAGCAGTACTTC.

The chain is built from TRBV27 and TRBJ2-6; D unresolved. The CDR3 length is 15 residues. V dropped 5 bases and J dropped 1 base, with 9 bases sitting between them. The V gene's germline CDR1 is MNHEY and CDR2 SMNVEV (reference sequence). The CDR3 DNA sequence: TGTGCCAGCAGTGGATGGAGTTCTGGGGCCAACGTCCTGACTTTC. As protein: CASSGWSSGANVLTF.

The rearrangement joins TRBV28 to TRBJ1-2, with 7 nucleotides matching TRBD1. The CDR3 runs 12 residues. Germline CDR1 MDHEN, CDR2 SYDVKM. J lost 6 bases, V lost 5 bases, and 3 bases had no gene match. CDR3 coding DNA: TGTGCCAGCAGTGACAGGGCTGATGGCTACACCTTC. Protein product: CASSDRADGYTF.

This clonotype turned up a few times. The rearrangement joins TRBV20-1 to TRBJ2-1; D may be TRBD1 or TRBD2 (5 bases each). The CDR3 contains 13 residues. The V end lost 3 bases, the J end lost 4 bases, and 10 bases lay between the germline ends. Germline CDR1 is DFQATT and CDR2 is SNEGSKA (reference sequence). This chain's CDR3 is CSASGDLYNEQFF. The CDR3 DNA reads as TGCAGTGCTAGCGGGGACCTTTACAATGAGCAGTTCTTC.

This clonotype is a singleton in its sample. This chain links TRBV7-3 with TRBJ2-3; no firm D call. CDR3 length equals 15 residues. Trimming removed 1 base from V and 0 bases from J, with 8 bases in between. The germline V gene encodes CDR1 SGHTA and CDR2 FQGTGA. In DNA form, the CDR3 reads TGTGCCAGCAGCTTAAGTTTGGCTAGCACAGATACGCAGTATTTT. It codes for CASSLSLASTDTQYF.

This clonotype showed up just a few times. The gene calls are TRBV5-1 and TRBJ1-5, with D unclear. Between the trimmed V and J ends, which lost 0 bases and 6 bases, there was a span of 7 bases. The germline V gene encodes CDR1 SGHRS and CDR2 YFSETQ. The CDR3 has 13 residues. CDR3 nucleotide sequence: TGCGCCAGCAGCTTGGGACCTTCTCAGCCCCAGCATTTT. Translating gives CASSLGPSQPQHF.

The rearrangement links TRBV24-1 to TRBJ2-1, with TRBD2 as a possible D gene (6 bases). The V end lost 3 bases, the J end lost 3 bases, and 11 bases lay between the germline ends. This CDR3 is built from 15 residues. Germline V gives CDR1 KGHDR, CDR2 SFDVKD. For the CDR3, the DNA is TGTGCCACCAGTGATCCTCGGGGGATCTACAATGAGCAGTTCTTC. Its translation: CATSDPRGIYNEQFF.

This clonotype was detected only a few times. J is TRBJ2-5 and V is TRBV25-1, with TRBD1 as a possible D gene (6 bases). Germline CDR1 reads MGHDK; CDR2 reads SYGVNS. V was cut by 4 bases and J by 4 bases, with 16 bases left in between. The CDR3 runs to 15 residues. The CDR3 loop reads CASSAVDRGGETQYF. CDR3 nucleotide sequence: TGTGCCAGCAGTGCGGTGGACAGAGGGGGAGAGACCCAGTACTTC.

This clonotype was seen more than once but under ten times. The rearrangement uses TRBV5-6 and TRBJ2-7, with 11 bases aligning to TRBD2. Germline lookup yields CDR1 SGHDT and CDR2 YYEEEE. J gave up 6 bases and V 1 base, and 3 bases lay outside the gene matches. The CDR3 runs to 14 residues. DNA of the CDR3: TGTGCCAGCAGCTTGCCGGGACTAGCGGCCGAGCAGTACTTC. Protein: CASSLPGLAAEQYF.

V and J are TRBV11-2 and TRBJ2-2, with no clear D. This CDR3 has 16 amino acids. V lost 2 bases to trimming and J lost 4 bases, with 14 bases between them. Germline assignment: CDR1 SGHAT and CDR2 FQNNGV. The CDR3: CASSLFQRFPTGELFF. The CDR3 DNA follows: TGTGCCAGCAGCTTATTCCAGAGATTCCCCACCGGGGAGCTGTTTTTT.

The chain links TRBV7-9 to TRBJ2-1, with D maybe TRBD2 (5 bases). V lost 9 bases, J lost 9 bases, and 24 bases lay in between. Germline CDR1 reads SEHNR; CDR2 reads FQNEAQ (reference sequence). The CDR3 is 15 residues long. The chain's CDR3 is CASPGRGKVEVEQFF. CDR3 coding DNA: TGTGCCAGTCCAGGACGGGGTAAGGTAGAGGTTGAGCAGTTCTTC.

Only a few counts were recorded for this clonotype. The gene calls are TRBV11-2 and TRBJ2-2, with TRBD2 matching over 14 bases. V shed 5 bases and J 0 bases; nucleotides not matched to a gene: 8. Germline-derived CDR1 and CDR2 are SGHAT and FQNNGV. CDR3 length: 19 amino acids. CDR3 nucleotide sequence: TGTGCCAGCAGCCAGGGACTAGCGGGGGACAACTCGAACACCGGGGAGCTGTTTTTT. Encoded protein: CASSQGLAGDNSNTGELFF.

The CDR3 reads CASSHTTPPTSYEQYF. In DNA form, the CDR3 reads TGTGCCAGCAGTCACACCACACCACCAACTTCCTACGAGCAGTACTTC. The chain joins TRBV7-9 to TRBJ2-7, with unresolved D. V shed 6 bases and J shed 1 base, with 19 bases lying between them. The CDR3 consists of 16 residues. The germline gives CDR1 SEHNR, CDR2 FQNEAQ (reference sequence).

The rearrangement links TRBV29-1 to TRBJ2-7, with TRBD2 as a possible D gene (5 bases). Germline V lookup: CDR1 SQVTM, CDR2 ANQGSEA. The germline V and J ends were trimmed by 3 bases and 5 bases, with 8 bases remaining between them. The CDR3 extends over 11 amino acids. The chain's CDR3 is CSVDRGNEQYF. CDR3 bases: TGCAGCGTTGACCGGGGAAACGAGCAGTACTTC.